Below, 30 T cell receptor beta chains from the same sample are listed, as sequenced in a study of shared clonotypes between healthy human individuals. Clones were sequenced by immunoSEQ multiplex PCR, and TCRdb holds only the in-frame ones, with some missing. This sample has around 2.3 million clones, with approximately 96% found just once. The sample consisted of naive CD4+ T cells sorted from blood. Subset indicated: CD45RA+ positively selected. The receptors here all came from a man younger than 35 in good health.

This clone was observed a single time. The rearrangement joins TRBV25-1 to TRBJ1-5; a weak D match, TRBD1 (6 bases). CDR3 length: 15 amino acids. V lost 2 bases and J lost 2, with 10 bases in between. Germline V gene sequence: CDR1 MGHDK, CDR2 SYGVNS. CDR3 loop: CASSEGGRGNQPQHF. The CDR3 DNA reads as TGTGCCAGCAGTGAAGGGGGGCGGGGCAATCAGCCCCAGCATTTT.

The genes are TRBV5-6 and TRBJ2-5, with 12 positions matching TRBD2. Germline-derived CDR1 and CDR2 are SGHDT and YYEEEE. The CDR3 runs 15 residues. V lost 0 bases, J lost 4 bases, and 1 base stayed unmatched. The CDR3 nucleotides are TGTGCCAGCAGCTTGGCTAGCGGGAGGGCAGAGACCCAGTACTTC. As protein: CASSLASGRAETQYF. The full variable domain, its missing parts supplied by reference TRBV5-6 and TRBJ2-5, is DAGVTQSPTHLIKTRGQQVTLRCSPKSGHDTVSWYQQALGQGPQFIFQYYEEEERQRGNFPDRFSGHQFPNYSSELNVNALLLGDSALYLCASSLASGRAETQYFGPGTRLLVL.

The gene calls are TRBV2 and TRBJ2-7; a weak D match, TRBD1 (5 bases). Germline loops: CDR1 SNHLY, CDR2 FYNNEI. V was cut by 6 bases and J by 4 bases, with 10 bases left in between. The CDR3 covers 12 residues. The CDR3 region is CASSIQVYEQYF. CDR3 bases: TGTGCCAGCAGCATACAGGTTTACGAGCAGTACTTC. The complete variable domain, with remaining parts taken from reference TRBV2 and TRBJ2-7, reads EPEVTQTPSHQVTQMGQEVILRCVPISNHLYFYWYRQILGQKVEFLVSFYNNEISEKSEIFDDQFSVERPDGSNFTLKIRSTKLEDSAMYFCASSIQVYEQYFGPGTRLTVT.

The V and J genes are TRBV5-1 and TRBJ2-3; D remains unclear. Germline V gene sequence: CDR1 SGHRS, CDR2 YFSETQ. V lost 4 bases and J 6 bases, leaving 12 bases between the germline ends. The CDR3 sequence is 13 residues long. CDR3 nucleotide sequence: TGCGCCAGCAGCCCGGACGTATCGGATACGCAGTATTTT. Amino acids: CASSPDVSDTQYF. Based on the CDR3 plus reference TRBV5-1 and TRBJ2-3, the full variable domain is KAGVTQTPRYLIKTRGQQVTLSCSPISGHRSVSWYQQTPGQGLQFLFEYFSETQRNKGNFPGRFSGRQFSNSRSEMNVSTLELGDSALYLCASSPDVSDTQYFGPGTRLTVL.

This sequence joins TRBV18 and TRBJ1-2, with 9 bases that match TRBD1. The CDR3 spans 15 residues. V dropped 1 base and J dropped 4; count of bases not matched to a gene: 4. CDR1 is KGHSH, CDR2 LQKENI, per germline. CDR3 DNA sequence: TGTGCCAGCTCACCACTGGGACAGGGAGGCTATGGCTACACCTTC. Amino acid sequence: CASSPLGQGGYGYTF.

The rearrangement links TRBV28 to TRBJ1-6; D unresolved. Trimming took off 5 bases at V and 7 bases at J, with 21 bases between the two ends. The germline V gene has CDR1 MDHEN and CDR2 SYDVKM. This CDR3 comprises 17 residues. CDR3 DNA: TGTGCCAGCAGTCCCCCCGGCGTTGGAAGCAAAAATTCACCCCTCCACTTT. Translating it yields CASSPPGVGSKNSPLHF.

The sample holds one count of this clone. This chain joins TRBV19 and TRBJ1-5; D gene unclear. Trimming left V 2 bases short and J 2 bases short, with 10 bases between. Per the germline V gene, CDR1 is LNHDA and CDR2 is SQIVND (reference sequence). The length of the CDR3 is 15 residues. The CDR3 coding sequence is TGTGCCAGTAGTATAAACCTTAGGGGCAATCAGCCCCAGCATTTT. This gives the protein CASSINLRGNQPQHF.

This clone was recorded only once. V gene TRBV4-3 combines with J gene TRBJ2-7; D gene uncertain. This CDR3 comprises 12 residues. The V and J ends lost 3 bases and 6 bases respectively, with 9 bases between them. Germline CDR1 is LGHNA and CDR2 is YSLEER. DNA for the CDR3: TGCGCCAGCAGCCACCCAGGTCTCGAGCAGTACTTC. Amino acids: CASSHPGLEQYF.

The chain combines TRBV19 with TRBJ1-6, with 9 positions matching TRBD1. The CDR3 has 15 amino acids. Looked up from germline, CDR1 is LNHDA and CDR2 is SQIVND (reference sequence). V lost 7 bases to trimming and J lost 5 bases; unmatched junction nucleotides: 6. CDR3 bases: TGTGCCAGTAACATACAGGGGGCAAATAATTCACCCCTCCACTTT. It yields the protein CASNIQGANNSPLHF. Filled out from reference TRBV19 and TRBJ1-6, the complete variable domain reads DGGITQSPKYLFRKEGQNVTLSCEQNLNHDAMYWYRQDPGQGLRLIYYSQIVNDFQKGDIAEGYSVSREKKESFPLTVTSAQKNPTAFYLCASNIQGANNSPLHFGNGTRLTVT.

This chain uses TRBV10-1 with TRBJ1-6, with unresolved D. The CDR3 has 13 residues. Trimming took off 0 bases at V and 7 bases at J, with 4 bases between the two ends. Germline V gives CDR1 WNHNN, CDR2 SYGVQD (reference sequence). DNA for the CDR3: TGCGCCAGCAGTGAGTCGACCAATTCACCCCTCCACTTT. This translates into CASSESTNSPLHF.

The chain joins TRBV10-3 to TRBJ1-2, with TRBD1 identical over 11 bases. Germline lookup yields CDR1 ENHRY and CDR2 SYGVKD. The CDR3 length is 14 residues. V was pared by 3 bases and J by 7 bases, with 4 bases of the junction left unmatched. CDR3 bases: TGTGCCATCAGTGAAGGACAGGGGGCAAGTGGCTACACCTTC. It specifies CAISEGQGASGYTF.

The CDR3 sequence is CASSERGQKNTEAFF. Here the CDR3 DNA reads TGTGCCAGCAGTGAACGGGGGCAGAAGAACACTGAAGCTTTCTTT. The V and J genes are TRBV6-1 and TRBJ1-1; TRBD1 is a possible D gene (6 bases). The length of the CDR3 is 15 residues. Germline assignment: CDR1 MNHNS and CDR2 SASEGT. Trimming removed 2 bases from V and 1 base from J, with 11 bases in between.

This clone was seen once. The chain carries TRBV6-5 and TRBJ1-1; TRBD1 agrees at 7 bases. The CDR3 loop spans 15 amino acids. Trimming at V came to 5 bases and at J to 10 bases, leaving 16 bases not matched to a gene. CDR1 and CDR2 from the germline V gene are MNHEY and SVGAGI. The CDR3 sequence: CASSPPGQLKPLAFF. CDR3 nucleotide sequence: TGTGCCAGCAGTCCCCCGGGACAGCTAAAACCACTAGCTTTCTTT.

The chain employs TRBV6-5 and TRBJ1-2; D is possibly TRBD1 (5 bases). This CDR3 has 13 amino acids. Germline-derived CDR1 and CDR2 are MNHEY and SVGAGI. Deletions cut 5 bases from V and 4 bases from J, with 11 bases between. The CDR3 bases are TGTGCCAGCAGTCCCAATGGGGGCTATGGCTACACCTTC. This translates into CASSPNGGYGYTF.

CDR3 loop: CASSPPVGTGHTGELFF. The CDR3 DNA reads as TGTGCCAGCTCACCACCGGTCGGGACAGGGCACACCGGGGAGCTGTTTTTT. The chain uses TRBV18 and TRBJ2-2; the match to TRBD1 covers 9 bases. Germline V gene data show CDR1 as KGHSH and CDR2 as LQKENI. V gave up 0 bases and J gave up 3 bases; unmatched junction bases: 5. The CDR3 length is 17 residues.

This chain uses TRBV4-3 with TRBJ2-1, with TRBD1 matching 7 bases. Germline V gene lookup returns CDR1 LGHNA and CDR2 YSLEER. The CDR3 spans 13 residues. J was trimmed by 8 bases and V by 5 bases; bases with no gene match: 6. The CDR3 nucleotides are TGCGCCAGCAGCAGTAACAGGGGCGATGAGCAGTTCTTC. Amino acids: CASSSNRGDEQFF.

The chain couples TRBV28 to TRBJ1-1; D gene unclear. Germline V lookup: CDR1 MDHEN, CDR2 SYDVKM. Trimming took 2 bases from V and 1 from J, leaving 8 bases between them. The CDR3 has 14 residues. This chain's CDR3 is CASSLQPWNTEAFF. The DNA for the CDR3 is TGTGCCAGCAGTTTACAGCCATGGAACACTGAAGCTTTCTTT.

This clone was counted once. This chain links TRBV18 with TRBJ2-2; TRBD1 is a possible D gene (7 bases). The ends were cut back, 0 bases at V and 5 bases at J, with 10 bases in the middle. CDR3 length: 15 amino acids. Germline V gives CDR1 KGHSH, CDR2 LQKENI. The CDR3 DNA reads TGTGCCAGCTCACCACCTCAGGGGGGAACCGGGGAGCTGTTTTTT. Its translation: CASSPPQGGTGELFF.

This CDR3 reads CASSFPRERQGIETNEKLFF. The CDR3 DNA follows: TGTGCCAGCAGTTTCCCCAGAGAACGACAGGGGATAGAAACTAATGAAAAACTGTTTTTT. The genes are TRBV28 and TRBJ1-4, with 8 bases aligning to TRBD1. The CDR3 consists of 20 residues. Germline-derived CDR1 and CDR2 are MDHEN and SYDVKM. Germline trimming cut 3 bases from V and 1 base from J; bases unmatched to any gene: 16.

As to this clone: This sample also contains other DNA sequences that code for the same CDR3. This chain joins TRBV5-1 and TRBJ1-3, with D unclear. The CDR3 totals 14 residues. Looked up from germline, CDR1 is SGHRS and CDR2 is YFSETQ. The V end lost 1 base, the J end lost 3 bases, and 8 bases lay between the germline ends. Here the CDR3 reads CASSLSGDGNTIYF. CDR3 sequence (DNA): TGCGCCAGCAGCTTGTCCGGGGATGGAAACACCATATATTTT. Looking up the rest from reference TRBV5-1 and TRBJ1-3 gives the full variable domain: KAGVTQTPRYLIKTRGQQVTLSCSPISGHRSVSWYQQTPGQGLQFLFEYFSETQRNKGNFPGRFSGRQFSNSRSEMNVSTLELGDSALYLCASSLSGDGNTIYFGEGSWLTVV.

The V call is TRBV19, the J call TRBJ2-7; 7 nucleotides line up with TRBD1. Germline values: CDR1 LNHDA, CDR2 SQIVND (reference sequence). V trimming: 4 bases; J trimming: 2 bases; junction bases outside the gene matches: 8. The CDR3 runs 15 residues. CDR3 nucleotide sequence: TGTGCCAGTAGTAGGTCCGGGACAGCTACCTACGAGCAGTACTTC. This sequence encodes CASSRSGTATYEQYF. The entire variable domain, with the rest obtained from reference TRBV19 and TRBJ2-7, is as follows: DGGITQSPKYLFRKEGQNVTLSCEQNLNHDAMYWYRQDPGQGLRLIYYSQIVNDFQKGDIAEGYSVSREKKESFPLTVTSAQKNPTAFYLCASSRSGTATYEQYFGPGTRLTVT.

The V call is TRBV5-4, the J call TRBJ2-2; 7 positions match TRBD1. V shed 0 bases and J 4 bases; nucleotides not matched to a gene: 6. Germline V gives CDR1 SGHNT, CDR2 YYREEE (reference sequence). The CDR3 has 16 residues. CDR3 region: CASSLEGAKSTGELFF. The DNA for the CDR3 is TGTGCCAGCAGCTTGGAGGGGGCCAAAAGCACCGGGGAGCTGTTTTTT.

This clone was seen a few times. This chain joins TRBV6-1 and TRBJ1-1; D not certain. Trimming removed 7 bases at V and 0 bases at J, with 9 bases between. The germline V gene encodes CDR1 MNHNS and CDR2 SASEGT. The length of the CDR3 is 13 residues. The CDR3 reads CASKDQMNTEAFF. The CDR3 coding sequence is TGTGCCAGCAAAGATCAGATGAACACTGAAGCTTTCTTT.

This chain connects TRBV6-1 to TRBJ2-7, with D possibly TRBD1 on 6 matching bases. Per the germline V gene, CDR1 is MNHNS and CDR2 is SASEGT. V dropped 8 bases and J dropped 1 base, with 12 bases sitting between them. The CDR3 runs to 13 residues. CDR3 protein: CASLRDISYEQYF. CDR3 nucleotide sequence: TGTGCCAGCCTCCGGGACATATCCTACGAGCAGTACTTC.

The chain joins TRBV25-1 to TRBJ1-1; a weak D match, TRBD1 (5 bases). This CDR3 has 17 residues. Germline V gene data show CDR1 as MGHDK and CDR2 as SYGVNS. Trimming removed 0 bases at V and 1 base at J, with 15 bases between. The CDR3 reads CASSEYVRGVGNTEAFF. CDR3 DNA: TGTGCCAGCAGTGAATATGTCCGGGGGGTAGGGAACACTGAAGCTTTCTTT.

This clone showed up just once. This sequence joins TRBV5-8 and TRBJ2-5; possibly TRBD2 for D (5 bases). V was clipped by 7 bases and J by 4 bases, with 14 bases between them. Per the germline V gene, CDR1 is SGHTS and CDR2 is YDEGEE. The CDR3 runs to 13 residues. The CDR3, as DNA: TGTGCCAGCTCCCGCCAGGAGGCAGAGACCCAGTACTTC. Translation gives CASSRQEAETQYF.

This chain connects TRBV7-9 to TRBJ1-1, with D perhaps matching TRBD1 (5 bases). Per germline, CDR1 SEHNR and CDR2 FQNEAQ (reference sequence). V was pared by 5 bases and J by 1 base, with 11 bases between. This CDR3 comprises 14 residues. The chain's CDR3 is CASSPEGQNTEAFF. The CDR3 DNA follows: TGTGCCAGCAGCCCTGAGGGGCAGAACACTGAAGCTTTCTTT.

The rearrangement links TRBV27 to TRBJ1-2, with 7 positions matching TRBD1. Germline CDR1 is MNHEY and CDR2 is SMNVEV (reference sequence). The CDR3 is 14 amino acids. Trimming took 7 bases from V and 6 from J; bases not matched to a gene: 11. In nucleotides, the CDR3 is TGTGCCAGCACCCGATACGGGACAGTGGATGGCTACACCTTC. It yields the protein CASTRYGTVDGYTF.

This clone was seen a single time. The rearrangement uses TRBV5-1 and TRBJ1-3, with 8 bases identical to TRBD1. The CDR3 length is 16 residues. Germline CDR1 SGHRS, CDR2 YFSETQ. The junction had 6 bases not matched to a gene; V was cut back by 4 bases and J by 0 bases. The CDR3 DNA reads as TGCGCCAGCAGCCCGGGGACAGGCGACTCTGGAAACACCATATATTTT. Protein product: CASSPGTGDSGNTIYF.

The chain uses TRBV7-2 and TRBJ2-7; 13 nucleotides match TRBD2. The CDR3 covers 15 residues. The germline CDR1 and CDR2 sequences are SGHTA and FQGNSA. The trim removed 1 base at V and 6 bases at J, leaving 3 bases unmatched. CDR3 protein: CASSLGTSGSTEQYF. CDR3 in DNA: TGTGCCAGCAGCTTAGGGACTAGCGGGAGCACCGAGCAGTACTTC. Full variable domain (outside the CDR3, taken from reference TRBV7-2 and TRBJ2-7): GAGVSQSPSNKVTEKGKDVELRCDPISGHTALYWYRQSLGQGLEFLIYFQGNSAPDKSGLPSDRFSAERTGGSVSTLTIQRTQQEDSAVYLCASSLGTSGSTEQYFGPGTRLTVT.